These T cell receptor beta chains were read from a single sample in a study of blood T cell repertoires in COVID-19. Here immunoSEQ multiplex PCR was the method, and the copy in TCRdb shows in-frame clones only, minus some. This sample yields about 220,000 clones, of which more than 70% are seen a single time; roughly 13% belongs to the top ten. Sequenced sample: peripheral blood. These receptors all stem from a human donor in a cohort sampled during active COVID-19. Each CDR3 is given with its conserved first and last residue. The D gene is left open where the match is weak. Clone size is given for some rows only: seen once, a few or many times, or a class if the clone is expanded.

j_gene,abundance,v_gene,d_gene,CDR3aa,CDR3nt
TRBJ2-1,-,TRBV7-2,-,CASSPMAGLSSYNEQFF,TGTGCCAGCAGCCCGATGGCGGGCTTGAGCTCCTACAATGAGCAGTTCTTC
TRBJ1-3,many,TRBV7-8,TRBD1,CASSWGTDSGNTIYF,TGTGCCAGCAGCTGGGGGACAGACTCTGGAAACACCATATATTTT
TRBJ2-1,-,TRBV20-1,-,CSAREGNEQFF,TGCAGTGCTAGGGAGGGAAATGAGCAGTTCTTC
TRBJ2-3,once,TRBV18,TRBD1,CASSPPRTGEDTQYF,TGTGCCAGCTCACCCCCCCGGACAGGGGAAGATACGCAGTATTTT
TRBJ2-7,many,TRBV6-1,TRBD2,CASSEAFGGISYEQYF,TGTGCCAGCAGTGAAGCTTTCGGGGGGATCTCCTACGAGCAGTACTTC
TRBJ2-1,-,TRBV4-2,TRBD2,CASSRSLPGLAAYNEQFF,TGTGCCAGCAGCAGATCCCTTCCCGGACTAGCGGCTTACAATGAGCAGTTCTTC
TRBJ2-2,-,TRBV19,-,CASSIGGGAGTGELFF,TGTGCCAGTAGTATTGGGGGGGGCGCGGGCACCGGGGAGCTGTTTTTT
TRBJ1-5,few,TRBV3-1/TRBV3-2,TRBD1,CASSYGQGTNQPQHF,TGTGCCAGCAGCTACGGACAGGGGACCAATCAGCCCCAGCATTTT
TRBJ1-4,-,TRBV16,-,CASSQSKGDNEKLFF,TGTGCCAGCAGCCAATCGAAGGGGGATAATGAAAAACTGTTTTTT
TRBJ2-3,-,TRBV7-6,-,CASSLAGGALADTQYF,TGTGCCAGCAGCTTAGCGGGGGGGGCCTTGGCAGATACGCAGTATTTT
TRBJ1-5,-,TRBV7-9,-,CASSLAGGPQPQHF,TGTGCCAGCAGCTTAGCGGGGGGGCCTCAGCCCCAGCATTTT
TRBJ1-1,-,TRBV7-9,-,CASSPLIRREDPEAFF,TGTGCCAGCAGCCCGCTGATCCGAAGGGAGGACCCTGAAGCTTTCTTT